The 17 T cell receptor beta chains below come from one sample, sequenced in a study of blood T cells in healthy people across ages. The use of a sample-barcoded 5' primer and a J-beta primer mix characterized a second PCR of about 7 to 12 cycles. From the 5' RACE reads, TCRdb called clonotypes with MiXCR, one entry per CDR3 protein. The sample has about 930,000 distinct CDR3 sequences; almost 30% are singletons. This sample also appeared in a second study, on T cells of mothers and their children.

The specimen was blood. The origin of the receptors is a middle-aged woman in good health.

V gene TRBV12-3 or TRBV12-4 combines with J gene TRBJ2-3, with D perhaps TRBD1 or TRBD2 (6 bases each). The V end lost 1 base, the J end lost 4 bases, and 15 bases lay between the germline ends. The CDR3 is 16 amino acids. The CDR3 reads CASSLGLGGRADTQYF. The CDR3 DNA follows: TGTGCCAGCAGTTTAGGGCTAGGGGGGAGAGCAGATACGCAGTATTTT.

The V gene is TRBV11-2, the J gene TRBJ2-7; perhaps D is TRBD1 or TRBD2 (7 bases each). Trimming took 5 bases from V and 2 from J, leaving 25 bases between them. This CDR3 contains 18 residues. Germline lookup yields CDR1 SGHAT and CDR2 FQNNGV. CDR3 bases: TGTGCCAGCAGCCCCCCCCCGTGGGAGGGACAGAGGGCCTACGAGCAGTACTTC. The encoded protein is CASSPPPWEGQRAYEQYF.

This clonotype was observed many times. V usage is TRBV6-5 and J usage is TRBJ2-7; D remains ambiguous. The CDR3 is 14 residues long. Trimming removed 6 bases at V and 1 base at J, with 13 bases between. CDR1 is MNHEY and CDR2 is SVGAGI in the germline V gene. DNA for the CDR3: TGTGCCAGCAGCATGACAATTGGGTCCTACGAGCAGTACTTC. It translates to CASSMTIGSYEQYF.

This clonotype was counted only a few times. The CDR3 region has the DNA TGTGCCAGCAGCTTGTCTAGCAGTCACAATGAGCAGTTCTTC. Translating gives CASSLSSSHNEQFF. The chain uses TRBV7-2 and TRBJ2-1; tentatively, D is TRBD2 (5 bases). This CDR3 comprises 14 residues. With 3 bases removed from V and 5 bases from J, the gap between germline ends came to 11 bases. Per germline, CDR1 SGHTA and CDR2 FQGNSA. Full variable domain (outside the CDR3, taken from reference TRBV7-2 and TRBJ2-1): GAGVSQSPSNKVTEKGKDVELRCDPISGHTALYWYRQSLGQGLEFLIYFQGNSAPDKSGLPSDRFSAERTGGSVSTLTIQRTQQEDSAVYLCASSLSSSHNEQFFGPGTRLTVL.

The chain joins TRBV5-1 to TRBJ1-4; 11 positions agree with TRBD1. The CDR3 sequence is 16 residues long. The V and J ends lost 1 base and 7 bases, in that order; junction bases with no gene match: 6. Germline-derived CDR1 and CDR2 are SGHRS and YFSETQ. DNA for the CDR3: TGCGCCAGCAGCTTGACCGGACAGGGGGCCGGTGAAAAACTGTTTTTT. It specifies CASSLTGQGAGEKLFF. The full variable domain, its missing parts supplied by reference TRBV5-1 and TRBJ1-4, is KAGVTQTPRYLIKTRGQQVTLSCSPISGHRSVSWYQQTPGQGLQFLFEYFSETQRNKGNFPGRFSGRQFSNSRSEMNVSTLELGDSALYLCASSLTGQGAGEKLFFGSGTQLSVL.

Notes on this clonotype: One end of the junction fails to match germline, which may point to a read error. The DNA for the CDR3 is TGTGTCAGCAGCCCCCCTAGCCAGGGCAACTATGGCTACACCTTC. Encoded protein: CVSSPPSQGNYGYTF. The V and J genes are TRBV4-2 and TRBJ1-2, with D possibly matching TRBD1 (5 bases). Looked up from germline, CDR1 is LGHNA and CDR2 is YNFKEQ. This CDR3 spans 15 amino acids.

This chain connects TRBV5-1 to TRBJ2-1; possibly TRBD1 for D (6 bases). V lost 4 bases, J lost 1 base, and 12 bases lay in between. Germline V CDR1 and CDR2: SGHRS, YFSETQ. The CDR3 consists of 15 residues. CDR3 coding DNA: TGCGCCAGCAGCATAGGGACAAGGTCCTACAATGAGCAGTTCTTC. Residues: CASSIGTRSYNEQFF. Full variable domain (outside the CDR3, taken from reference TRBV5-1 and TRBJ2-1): KAGVTQTPRYLIKTRGQQVTLSCSPISGHRSVSWYQQTPGQGLQFLFEYFSETQRNKGNFPGRFSGRQFSNSRSEMNVSTLELGDSALYLCASSIGTRSYNEQFFGPGTRLTVL.

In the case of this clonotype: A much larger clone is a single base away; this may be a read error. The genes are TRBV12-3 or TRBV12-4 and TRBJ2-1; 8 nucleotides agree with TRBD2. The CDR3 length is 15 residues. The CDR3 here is CASSFWIAGWDEQVF. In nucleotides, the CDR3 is TGTGCCAGCAGTTTTTGGATAGCGGGGTGGGATGAGCAGGTCTTC.

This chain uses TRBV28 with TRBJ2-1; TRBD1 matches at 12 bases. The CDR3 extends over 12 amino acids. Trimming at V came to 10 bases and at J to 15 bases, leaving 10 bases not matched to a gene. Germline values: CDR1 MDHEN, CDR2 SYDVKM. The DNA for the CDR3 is TGTGCCACAAAATCCCCGGGACAGGGGGCGTTCTTC. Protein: CATKSPGQGAFF. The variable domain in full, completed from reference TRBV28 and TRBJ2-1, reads DVKVTQSSRYLVKRTGEKVFLECVQDMDHENMFWYRQDPGLGLRLIYFSYDVKMKEKGDIPEGYSVSREKKERFSLILESASTNQTSMYLCATKSPGQGAFFGPGTRLTVL.

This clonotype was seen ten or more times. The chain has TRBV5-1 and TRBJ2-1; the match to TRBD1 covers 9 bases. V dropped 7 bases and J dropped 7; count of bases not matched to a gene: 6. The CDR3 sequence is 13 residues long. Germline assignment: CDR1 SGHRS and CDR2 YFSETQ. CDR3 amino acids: CASGQGIGNEQFF. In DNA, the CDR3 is TGCGCCAGCGGACAGGGGATTGGGAATGAGCAGTTCTTC.

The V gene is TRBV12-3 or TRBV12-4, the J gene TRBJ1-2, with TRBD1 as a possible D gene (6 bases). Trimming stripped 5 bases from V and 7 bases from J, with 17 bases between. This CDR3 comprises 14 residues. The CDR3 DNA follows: TGTGCCAGCAGTCAACCGACAGGACTCGGTGGCTACACCTTC. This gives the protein CASSQPTGLGGYTF.

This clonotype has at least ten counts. The CDR3 sequence: CSAPVIPGVGGNYGYTF. DNA of the CDR3: TGCAGTGCCCCAGTTATCCCGGGGGTGGGGGGTAACTATGGCTACACCTTC. The V gene is TRBV20-1, the J gene TRBJ1-2; tentatively, D is TRBD1 (5 bases). Germline lookup yields CDR1 DFQATT and CDR2 SNEGSKA (reference sequence). The CDR3 has 17 amino acids. Trimming cost V 6 bases and J 1 base, with 24 bases left between them.

The CDR3 DNA sequence: TGTGCCAGCAGCAGTCAGGGGCCGGGTGAAGCTTTCTTT. Residues: CASSSQGPGEAFF. The rearrangement uses TRBV7-3 and TRBJ1-1; the D gene is possibly TRBD1 (6 bases). This CDR3 region has 13 residues. Germline CDR1 is SGHTA and CDR2 is FQGTGA. Trimming cost V 5 bases and J 7 bases, with 14 bases left between them.

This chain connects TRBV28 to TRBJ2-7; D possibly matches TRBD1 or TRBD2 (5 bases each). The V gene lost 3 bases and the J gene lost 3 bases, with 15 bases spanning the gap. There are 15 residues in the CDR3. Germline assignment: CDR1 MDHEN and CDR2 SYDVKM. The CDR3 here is CASSFSGTGHYEQYF. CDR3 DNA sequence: TGTGCCAGCAGTTTTTCCGGGACGGGGCACTACGAGCAGTACTTC.

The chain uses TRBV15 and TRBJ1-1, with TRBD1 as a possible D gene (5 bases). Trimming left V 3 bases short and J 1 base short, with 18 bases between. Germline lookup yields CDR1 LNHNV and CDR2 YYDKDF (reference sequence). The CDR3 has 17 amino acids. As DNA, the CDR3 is TGTGCCACCAGCAGGGATTACTCGGGACGGACGAACACTGAAGCTTTCTTT. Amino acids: CATSRDYSGRTNTEAFF.

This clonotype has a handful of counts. The CDR3 region is CASIEGTANGYTF. The CDR3 bases are TGTGCCAGCATCGAGGGGACTGCCAATGGCTACACCTTC. The chain employs TRBV28 and TRBJ1-2; D possibly corresponds to TRBD1 (5 bases). This CDR3 has 13 residues. V was shortened by 7 bases and J by 6 bases, with 15 bases between the two germline ends. Germline assignment: CDR1 MDHEN and CDR2 SYDVKM.

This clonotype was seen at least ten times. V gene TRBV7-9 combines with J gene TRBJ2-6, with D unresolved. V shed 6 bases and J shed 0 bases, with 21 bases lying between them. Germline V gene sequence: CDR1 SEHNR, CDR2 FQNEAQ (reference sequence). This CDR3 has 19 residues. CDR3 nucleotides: TGTGCCAGCAGTCGAAGGTCGGTTATTCCTTTCTCTGGGGCCAACGTCCTGACTTTC. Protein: CASSRRSVIPFSGANVLTF.